These 29 T cell receptor beta chains share one sample of origin, sequenced in a study of cytomegalovirus exposure and HLA in healthy donors. Vbeta (60) and Jbeta (13) primers were used in the PCR. Some clones are missing from TCRdb's copy, which holds only in-frame ones; the method was immunoSEQ multiplex PCR. The sample lists roughly 190,000 clones, roughly 10% seen once, with 1% to 1.5% in the top ten. The sequenced sample consisted of PBMCs. The receptors were gathered from a woman aged 30 to 39 in good health and CMV-seropositive.

The genes are TRBV7-9 and TRBJ1-1, with D unresolved. The V gene lost 8 bases and the J gene lost 5 bases, with 12 bases spanning the gap. Germline assignment: CDR1 SEHNR and CDR2 FQNEAQ (reference sequence). The CDR3 is 12 residues long. The CDR3 protein is CASGRRVTEAFF. CDR3 DNA sequence: TGTGCCAGCGGGCGGCGGGTGACTGAAGCTTTCTTT.

This clone has only a few counts. The same CDR3 also results from other DNA sequences found in this sample. The gene calls are TRBV6-5 and TRBJ1-5, with 7 bases lining up with TRBD1. V was clipped by 5 bases and J by 2 bases; unmatched bases: 3. Germline V gene lookup returns CDR1 MNHEY and CDR2 SVGAGI. The CDR3 length is 14 residues. The CDR3: CASSRGQGNQPQHF. The CDR3, as DNA: TGTGCCAGCAGTAGAGGACAGGGCAATCAGCCCCAGCATTTT.

The V gene is TRBV5-1, the J gene TRBJ2-7; D is perhaps TRBD2 (6 bases). The CDR3 extends over 14 amino acids. The V end lost 3 bases, the J end lost 5 bases, and 15 bases lay between the germline ends. Per the germline V gene, CDR1 is SGHRS and CDR2 is YFSETQ. The CDR3: CASSSGESQNEQYF. The CDR3 coding sequence is TGCGCCAGCAGCTCGGGGGAAAGCCAAAACGAGCAGTACTTC.

This clone was recorded a few times. The genes are TRBV7-9 and TRBJ2-1, with D hard to call. CDR3 size: 16 residues. Germline V gene lookup returns CDR1 SEHNR and CDR2 FQNEAQ (reference sequence). Trimming removed 5 bases from V and 5 bases from J, with 19 bases in between. CDR3 protein: CASSPTFPTGDNEQFF. CDR3 coding DNA: TGTGCCAGCAGCCCAACCTTCCCGACTGGCGACAATGAGCAGTTCTTC. The variable domain in full, with the rest retrieved from reference TRBV7-9 and TRBJ2-1, is DTGVSQNPRHKITKRGQNVTFRCDPISEHNRLYWYRQTLGQGPEFLTYFQNEAQLEKSRLLSDRFSAERPKGSFSTLEIQRTEQGDSAMYLCASSPTFPTGDNEQFFGPGTRLTVL.

There are a few counts of this clone. The chain recombines TRBV7-2 with TRBJ1-5; no clear D gene. Trimming removed 1 base at V and 3 bases at J, with 10 bases between. CDR1 is SGHTA and CDR2 is FQGNSA in the germline V gene. This CDR3 region has 15 residues. The CDR3 region has the DNA TGTGCCAGCAGCTTAGGGGCAGGTCCCAATCAGCCCCAGCATTTT. It codes for CASSLGAGPNQPQHF.

This clone has ten or more counts. The CDR3 DNA reads as TGTGCCAGCAGTGAAGAAGAGTACGAGCAGTACTTC. Residues: CASSEEEYEQYF. The chain is built from TRBV2 and TRBJ2-7; D uncertain. CDR1 SNHLY and CDR2 FYNNEI come from the germline V gene. CDR3 length: 12 residues. The ends were cut back, 1 base at V and 4 bases at J, with 5 bases in the middle. The entire variable domain, with the rest obtained from reference TRBV2 and TRBJ2-7, is as follows: EPEVTQTPSHQVTQMGQEVILRCVPISNHLYFYWYRQILGQKVEFLVSFYNNEISEKSEIFDDQFSVERPDGSNFTLKIRSTKLEDSAMYFCASSEEEYEQYFGPGTRLTVT.

This clone was seen a handful of times. This sequence joins TRBV5-5 and TRBJ1-5; D uncertain. CDR1 SGHKS and CDR2 YYEKEE come from the germline V gene (reference sequence). This CDR3 has 16 residues. Trimming left V 1 base short and J 4 bases short, with 15 bases between. The CDR3 sequence: CASSLLDVRGNQPQHF. In DNA form, the CDR3 reads TGTGCCAGCAGCTTGTTGGATGTCCGGGGAAATCAGCCCCAGCATTTT.

This sequence joins TRBV10-1 and TRBJ2-5, with 7 positions matching TRBD2. The CDR3 loop spans 14 amino acids. Germline CDR1 is WNHNN and CDR2 is SYGVQD (reference sequence). The V gene end was trimmed by 4 bases and the J gene end by 0 bases; junction bases not matched to a gene: 2. The CDR3, as DNA: TGCGCCAGCAGTGTAGCGGGTTACCAAGAGACCCAGTACTTC. Translated: CASSVAGYQETQYF.

A few counts support this clone. The chain combines TRBV11-2 with TRBJ2-7, with 13 bases that match TRBD2. This CDR3 comprises 16 residues. Germline CDR1 reads SGHAT; CDR2 reads FQNNGV. V lost 4 bases, J lost 5 bases, and 8 bases stayed unmatched. CDR3 loop: CASSSRTSGRGNEQYF. CDR3 coding DNA: TGTGCCAGCAGCTCACGCACTAGCGGGAGGGGAAACGAGCAGTACTTC.

The chain links TRBV19 to TRBJ1-1, with D uncertain. Trimming shortened V by 8 bases and J by 5 bases, and 21 bases separated the two germline ends. CDR3 length: 15 amino acids. Germline V gives CDR1 LNHDA, CDR2 SQIVND (reference sequence). CDR3 in DNA: TGTGCCAGTTTCCCCGCCGGGCGGGTTAAGACTGAAGCTTTCTTT. Its protein product is CASFPAGRVKTEAFF. The whole variable domain, remainder taken from reference TRBV19 and TRBJ1-1, is DGGITQSPKYLFRKEGQNVTLSCEQNLNHDAMYWYRQDPGQGLRLIYYSQIVNDFQKGDIAEGYSVSREKKESFPLTVTSAQKNPTAFYLCASFPAGRVKTEAFFGQGTRLTVV.

Only a few counts were recorded for this clone. The gene calls are TRBV9 and TRBJ2-2; no definite D call. Germline values: CDR1 SGDLS, CDR2 YYNGEE. Trimming removed 2 bases at V and 3 bases at J, with 5 bases between. The CDR3 consists of 13 residues. The CDR3 coding sequence is TGTGCCAGCAGCGTTCAATACACCGGGGAGCTGTTTTTT. Translation gives CASSVQYTGELFF.

The chain uses TRBV4-1 and TRBJ1-2; no firm D call. Germline-derived CDR1 and CDR2 are MGHRA and YSYEKL. Trimming took off 0 bases at V and 4 bases at J, with 9 bases between the two ends. The CDR3 extends over 14 amino acids. The CDR3 loop is CASSQDLSGYGYTF. CDR3 DNA sequence: TGCGCCAGCAGCCAAGATCTATCCGGCTATGGCTACACCTTC.

This chain uses TRBV29-1 with TRBJ2-7; perhaps TRBD2 as D (6 bases). Germline lookup yields CDR1 SQVTM and CDR2 ANQGSEA. The CDR3 contains 12 residues. The V and J ends lost 6 bases and 1 base respectively, with 10 bases between them. In DNA, the CDR3 is TGCAGCGTGGTTCTAGCGTCCTACGAGCAGTACTTC. It specifies CSVVLASYEQYF.

CDR3 coding DNA: TGTGCCAGCAGTGAAATGCCAGGGCGTAGGTATGGCTACACCTTC. It specifies CASSEMPGRRYGYTF. This rearrangement joins TRBV2 to TRBJ1-2, with D perhaps TRBD1 (5 bases). Germline-derived CDR1 and CDR2 are SNHLY and FYNNEI. V was clipped by 2 bases and J by 5 bases, with 15 bases between them. The CDR3 spans 15 residues.

This clone occurred a few times. This chain joins TRBV2 and TRBJ2-2; D gene uncertain. V gave up 3 bases and J gave up 0 bases, with 14 bases separating them. The CDR3 is 17 amino acids. Germline values: CDR1 SNHLY, CDR2 FYNNEI. CDR3: CASSESVRDSNTGELFF. The CDR3 nucleotides are TGTGCCAGCAGTGAGTCCGTTCGAGATTCGAACACCGGGGAGCTGTTTTTT.

The chain combines TRBV5-1 with TRBJ1-2, with TRBD1 matching over 10 bases. The V segment lost 0 bases and the J segment 0 bases; nucleotides outside the gene matches: 17. Looked up from germline, CDR1 is SGHRS and CDR2 is YFSETQ. The CDR3 loop spans 21 amino acids. CDR3 sequence reads: CASSLARQGARDLNPNYGYTF. The CDR3, as DNA: TGCGCCAGCAGCTTGGCCCGACAGGGGGCGCGGGACCTTAATCCTAACTATGGCTACACCTTC.

The chain combines TRBV19 with TRBJ2-7, with D possibly being TRBD1 (6 bases). Germline-derived CDR1 and CDR2 are LNHDA and SQIVND (reference sequence). The length of the CDR3 is 15 residues. V lost 6 bases and J 1 base, leaving 16 bases between the germline ends. CDR3: CASRVADRSSYEQYF. CDR3 nucleotides: TGTGCCAGTAGGGTTGCCGACAGGTCGTCCTACGAGCAGTACTTC. Full variable domain (rest looked up from reference TRBV19 and TRBJ2-7): DGGITQSPKYLFRKEGQNVTLSCEQNLNHDAMYWYRQDPGQGLRLIYYSQIVNDFQKGDIAEGYSVSREKKESFPLTVTSAQKNPTAFYLCASRVADRSSYEQYFGPGTRLTVT.

This clone turned up a few times. The rearrangement uses TRBV11-2 and TRBJ2-1; TRBD2 matches 9 bases. The germline V gene encodes CDR1 SGHAT and CDR2 FQNNGV. CDR3 length equals 15 residues. The V segment lost 4 bases and the J segment 4 bases; nucleotides outside the gene matches: 5. CDR3 protein: CASSSPAGGYNEQFF. The CDR3 nucleotides are TGTGCCAGCAGCTCGCCGGCGGGAGGGTACAATGAGCAGTTCTTC.

The chain links TRBV5-1 to TRBJ1-1; 8 nucleotides line up with TRBD1. Germline CDR1 and CDR2: SGHRS and YFSETQ. The CDR3 runs 14 residues. Unmatched junction bases numbered 8, after V lost 9 bases and J lost 1 base. The CDR3 sequence is CATTPQGANTEAFF. CDR3 DNA sequence: TGCGCCACCACCCCGCAGGGGGCGAACACTGAAGCTTTCTTT.

The chain couples TRBV5-1 to TRBJ1-5; 8 nucleotides line up with TRBD1. The CDR3 has 15 residues. V lost 0 bases to trimming and J lost 7 bases; unmatched junction nucleotides: 6. Per the germline V gene, CDR1 is SGHRS and CDR2 is YFSETQ. This CDR3 is CASSLAGQGEQPQHF. The CDR3 DNA follows: TGCGCCAGCAGCTTGGCCGGACAGGGTGAACAGCCCCAGCATTTT. Variable domain in full (rest from reference TRBV5-1 and TRBJ1-5): KAGVTQTPRYLIKTRGQQVTLSCSPISGHRSVSWYQQTPGQGLQFLFEYFSETQRNKGNFPGRFSGRQFSNSRSEMNVSTLELGDSALYLCASSLAGQGEQPQHFGDGTRLSIL.

This clone was counted only a few times. The V gene is TRBV30, the J gene TRBJ1-1; D may be TRBD1 (6 bases). From germline, CDR1 is GTSNPN and CDR2 SVGIG (reference sequence). CDR3 length: 13 amino acids. Deletions cut 5 bases from V and 1 base from J, with 11 bases between. CDR3 coding DNA: TGTGCCTGGGGGACACAGCCGAACACTGAAGCTTTCTTT. It codes for CAWGTQPNTEAFF.

The rearrangement links TRBV6-5 to TRBJ1-4; TRBD1 matches 11 bases. The junction had 4 bases not matched to a gene; V was cut back by 6 bases and J by 7 bases. CDR1 is MNHEY and CDR2 is SVGAGI in the germline V gene. The CDR3 spans 14 residues. The CDR3 region is CASSRTGGSEKLFF. The DNA for the CDR3 is TGTGCCAGCAGCAGGACAGGGGGCTCTGAAAAACTGTTTTTT.

The chain uses TRBV30 and TRBJ2-1, with a tentative D call TRBD1 (6 bases). The germline CDR1 and CDR2 sequences are GTSNPN and SVGIG (reference sequence). Trimming pared 7 bases from V and 0 bases from J, leaving 13 bases between. CDR3 size: 14 residues. CDR3 sequence reads: CASTGPSSYNEQFF. CDR3 in DNA: TGTGCCTCTACAGGGCCCAGCTCCTACAATGAGCAGTTCTTC.

This clone has a handful of counts. This sequence joins TRBV4-1 and TRBJ2-5; TRBD2 matches 7 bases. Germline values: CDR1 MGHRA, CDR2 YSYEKL. The CDR3 extends over 14 amino acids. Trimming removed 2 bases from V and 5 bases from J; junction bases left unmatched: 5. The CDR3 bases are TGCGCCAGCAGCCAATCGGGACTAAGGGAGACCCAGTACTTC. Translated: CASSQSGLRETQYF.

This clone appeared a few times. The chain carries TRBV19 and TRBJ1-4, with D possibly being TRBD1 (5 bases). Trimming stripped 3 bases from V and 7 bases from J, with 9 bases between. Germline V gene sequence: CDR1 LNHDA, CDR2 SQIVND (reference sequence). The CDR3 covers 13 residues. The CDR3, as DNA: TGTGCCAGTAGTATTGACGGGGGTGAAAAACTGTTTTTT. This translates into CASSIDGGEKLFF.

This clone was seen a handful of times. The chain is built from TRBV4-2 and TRBJ2-1, with 10 bases lining up with TRBD1. V gave up 3 bases and J gave up 4 bases; unmatched junction bases: 0. The CDR3 spans 14 residues. Germline V lookup: CDR1 LGHNA, CDR2 YNFKEQ. Written as DNA, the CDR3 is TGTGCCAGCAGCCAGGACAGGGGGTACAATGAGCAGTTCTTC. This sequence encodes CASSQDRGYNEQFF.

This chain uses TRBV29-1 with TRBJ2-2, with D perhaps matching TRBD2 (6 bases). Germline V gene sequence: CDR1 SQVTM, CDR2 ANQGSEA. The germline V and J ends were trimmed by 6 bases and 8 bases, with 19 bases remaining between them. The CDR3 runs 14 residues. As DNA, the CDR3 is TGCAGCGTGGCCGGGACTGTCGGCGGGGGGGAGCTGTTTTTT. Its translation: CSVAGTVGGGELFF.

This clone has a handful of counts. The chain carries TRBV27 and TRBJ2-7, with 7 bases identical to TRBD2. CDR3 length: 12 amino acids. V trimming: 10 bases; J trimming: 6 bases; junction bases outside the gene matches: 9. Germline assignment: CDR1 MNHEY and CDR2 SMNVEV (reference sequence). In nucleotides, the CDR3 is TGTGCCACCAGAGCGGGATCGAGCGAGCAGTACTTC. Translation gives CATRAGSSEQYF.

This clone has only a few counts. DNA for the CDR3: TGTGCCACCCAGGGGCCCCGTCGAAGTGGCTACACCTTC. Translating gives CATQGPRRSGYTF. This sequence joins TRBV13 and TRBJ1-2; D is perhaps TRBD1 (6 bases). This CDR3 comprises 13 residues. Germline V gene data show CDR1 as PRHDT and CDR2 as FYEKMQ (reference sequence). Between the trimmed V and J ends, which lost 10 bases and 7 bases, there was a span of 19 bases.